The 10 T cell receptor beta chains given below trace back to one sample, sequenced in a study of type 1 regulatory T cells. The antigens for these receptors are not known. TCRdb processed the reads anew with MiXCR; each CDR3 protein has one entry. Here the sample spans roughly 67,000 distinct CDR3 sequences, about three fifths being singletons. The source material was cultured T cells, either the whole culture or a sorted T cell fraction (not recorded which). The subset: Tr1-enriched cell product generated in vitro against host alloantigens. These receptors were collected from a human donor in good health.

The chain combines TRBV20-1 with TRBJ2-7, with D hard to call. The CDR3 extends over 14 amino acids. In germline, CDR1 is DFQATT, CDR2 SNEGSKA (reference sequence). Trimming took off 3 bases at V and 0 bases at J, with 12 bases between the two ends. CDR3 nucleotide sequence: TGCAGTGCTAGGCCGGGCCCGCCCTCCTACGAGCAGTACTTC. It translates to CSARPGPPSYEQYF.

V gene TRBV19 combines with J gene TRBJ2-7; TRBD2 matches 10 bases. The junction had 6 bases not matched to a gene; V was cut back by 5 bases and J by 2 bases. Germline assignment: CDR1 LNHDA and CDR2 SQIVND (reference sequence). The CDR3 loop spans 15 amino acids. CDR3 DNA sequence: TGTGCCAGTAGTGCCGTAGCGGGAGGAACCTACGAGCAGTACTTC. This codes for CASSAVAGGTYEQYF.

The CDR3 bases are TGTGCCAGCAGCTACCGGGGGGCGATTGGTTACGAGCAGTACTTC. This gives the protein CASSYRGAIGYEQYF. The rearrangement uses TRBV6-1 and TRBJ2-7; the D gene is possibly TRBD2 (7 bases). V was shortened by 6 bases and J by 4 bases, with 19 bases between the two germline ends. CDR3 length equals 15 residues. The germline V gene encodes CDR1 MNHNS and CDR2 SASEGT.

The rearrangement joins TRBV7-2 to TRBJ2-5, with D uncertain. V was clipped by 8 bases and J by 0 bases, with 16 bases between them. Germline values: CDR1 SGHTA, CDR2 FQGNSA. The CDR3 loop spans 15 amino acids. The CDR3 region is CASGRVVGYQETQYF. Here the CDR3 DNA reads TGTGCCAGCGGACGGGTAGTGGGGTACCAAGAGACCCAGTACTTC.

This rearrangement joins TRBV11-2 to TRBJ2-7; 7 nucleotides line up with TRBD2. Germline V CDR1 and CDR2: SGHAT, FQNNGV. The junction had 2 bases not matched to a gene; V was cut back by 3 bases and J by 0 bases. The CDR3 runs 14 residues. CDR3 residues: CASSFLAASYEQYF. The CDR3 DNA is TGTGCCAGCAGCTTCCTAGCGGCCTCCTACGAGCAGTACTTC.

The CDR3 is CASSIGLAGGFKNIQYF. The CDR3 DNA reads TGTGCCAGCAGCATCGGACTAGCGGGAGGATTCAAAAACATTCAGTACTTC. This rearrangement joins TRBV9 to TRBJ2-4; 14 bases line up with TRBD2. V gave up 4 bases and J gave up 3 bases; unmatched junction bases: 6. CDR3 size: 17 residues. Per germline, CDR1 SGDLS and CDR2 YYNGEE.

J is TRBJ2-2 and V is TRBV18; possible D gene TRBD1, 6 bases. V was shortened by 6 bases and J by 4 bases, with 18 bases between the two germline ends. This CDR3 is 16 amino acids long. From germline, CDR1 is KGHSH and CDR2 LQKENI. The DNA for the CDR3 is TGTGCCAGCTCCCCCACCCGTGGGGGCAGCACCGGGGAGCTGTTTTTT. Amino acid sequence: CASSPTRGGSTGELFF. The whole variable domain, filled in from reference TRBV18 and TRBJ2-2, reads NAGVMQNPRHLVRRRGQEARLRCSPMKGHSHVYWYRQLPEEGLKFMVYLQKENIIDESGMPKERFSAEFPKEGPSILRIQQVVRGDSAAYFCASSPTRGGSTGELFFGEGSRLTVL.

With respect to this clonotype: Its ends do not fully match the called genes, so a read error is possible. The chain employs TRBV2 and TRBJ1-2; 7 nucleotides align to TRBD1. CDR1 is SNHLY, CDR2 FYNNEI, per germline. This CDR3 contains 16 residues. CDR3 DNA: TGCGCCAGCAGTGAAACCGTGGCAGGGGGGAACTATGGCTACACCTTC. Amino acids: CASSETVAGGNYGYTF.

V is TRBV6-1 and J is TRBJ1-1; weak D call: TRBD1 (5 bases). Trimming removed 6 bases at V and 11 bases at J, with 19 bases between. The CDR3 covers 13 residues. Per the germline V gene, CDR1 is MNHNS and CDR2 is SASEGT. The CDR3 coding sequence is TGTGCCAGCAGCGCCCCAGGAGCGGGGGACGCTTTCTTT. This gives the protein CASSAPGAGDAFF.

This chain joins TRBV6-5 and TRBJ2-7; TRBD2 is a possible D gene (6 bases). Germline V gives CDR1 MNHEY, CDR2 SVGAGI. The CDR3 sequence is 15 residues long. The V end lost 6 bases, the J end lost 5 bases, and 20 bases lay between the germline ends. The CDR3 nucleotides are TGTGCCAGCAGGTCCGGGACTCTCTTTGGAGACGAGCAGTACTTC. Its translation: CASRSGTLFGDEQYF.